The clone carrying this TCR beta chain appeared once. The antigen is undetermined. The sample is drawn from a study of cytotoxic CD8 clonotypes in ibrutinib-treated CLL. Study-level points and caveats: Clonality rose at ibrutinib response and fell back toward baseline at progression. Against age-matched healthy donors, baseline clonality ran higher and tracked circulating CD8+ T-cell counts.

Per germline, CDR1 SQVTM and CDR2 ANQGSEA. Trimming cost V 6 bases and J 5 bases; bases outside gene matches: 9. The CDR3 runs to 14 residues. Only in-frame clones appear in the TCRdb table, and some are missing; sequencing was by immunoSEQ multiplex PCR. Among around 150,000 clones, around 80% were seen once, and the ten largest hold less than 8.5%. The chain has TRBV29-1 and TRBJ1-2; 10 nucleotides align to TRBD1. The sequenced sample was PBMCs, obtained after 36 months of ibrutinib treatment. The TCR sequence derives from a human donor with chronic lymphocytic leukemia. The CDR3 protein is CSVVTGTGVYGYTF. The CDR3 nucleotides read TGCAGCGTGGTGACTGGGACAGGGGTGTATGGCTACACCTTC.